What follows are 24 T cell receptor beta chains derived from one specimen sequenced in a study of post-analysis software for immune sequencing data. Study results and limitations: Patients carried roughly 5 TRBV segments more frequently than controls did, and TRBV5-6, TRBV5-1 and TRBV20-1 were among them.

Which antigens these TCRs recognize remains unknown. Unique molecular identifiers were built into the TCR beta cDNA libraries. TCRdb ran MiXCR on the PCR reads and lists one entry per CDR3 protein. The sample includes a few hundred thousand distinct CDR3 sequences, 36% of them seen just once. The sequenced material came from blood. The receptors come from a girl aged 10 to 17 with multiple sclerosis.

The chain carries TRBV12-3 or TRBV12-4 and TRBJ1-1; D unclear. The CDR3 runs 13 residues. V was trimmed by 6 bases and J by 0 bases, leaving 8 bases between them. The CDR3 region is CASRLKVNTEAFF. DNA of the CDR3: TGTGCCAGCAGGTTGAAGGTGAACACTGAAGCTTTCTTT.

The table lists this clonotype with many counts. This chain links TRBV7-2 with TRBJ2-3; the match to TRBD1 covers 8 bases. Germline CDR1 is SGHTA and CDR2 is FQGNSA. The junction had 7 bases not matched to a gene; V was cut back by 5 bases and J by 6 bases. The CDR3 totals 14 residues. The CDR3, as DNA: TGTGCCAGCAGCCCGGACAGGGCGCTGGATACGCAGTATTTT. It yields the protein CASSPDRALDTQYF.

This clonotype was counted ten times or more. The CDR3, as DNA: TGTGCCAGCAGCTTGGCAACGGCCAACAATGAGCAGTTCTTC. Amino acid sequence: CASSLATANNEQFF. The chain employs TRBV5-5 and TRBJ2-1, with unresolved D. The ends were cut back, 0 bases at V and 5 bases at J, with 9 bases in the middle. The CDR3 is made up of 14 amino acids. Germline V gene data show CDR1 as SGHKS and CDR2 as YYEKEE (reference sequence).

This clonotype is medium-sized in the sample. The chain couples TRBV12-3 or TRBV12-4 to TRBJ2-5; a possible D gene is TRBD2 (5 bases). This CDR3 has 15 residues. Trimming took 2 bases from V and 4 from J, leaving 14 bases between them. As DNA, the CDR3 is TGTGCCAGCAGTTTACCGAGGCTACGGGGAGAGACCCAGTACTTC. Encoded protein: CASSLPRLRGETQYF.

This clonotype was observed a single time. This may stem from a read error, because a much larger clone lies one nucleotide away. The rearrangement uses TRBV9 and TRBJ1-6; D remains ambiguous. Germline-derived CDR1 and CDR2 are SGDLS and YYNGEE. This CDR3 comprises 14 residues. The CDR3: CASSVDPAQSPPHF. CDR3 DNA: TGTGCCAGCAGCGTAGACCCAGCCCAATCACCCCCCCACTTT.

The gene calls are TRBV2 and TRBJ2-1; 16 nucleotides align to TRBD2. V trimming: 7 bases; J trimming: 10 bases; junction bases outside the gene matches: 16. Germline V CDR1 and CDR2: SNHLY, FYNNEI. The CDR3 contains 18 residues. CDR3 in amino acids: CASMRGLAGGPHSPEQFF. The CDR3 bases are TGTGCCAGCATGCGGGGACTAGCGGGAGGGCCGCATTCCCCCGAGCAGTTCTTC.

A note on this clonotype: This may stem from a read error, because a much larger clone lies one nucleotide away. The genes are TRBV24-1 and TRBJ2-7; 9 bases map to TRBD1. The J call may be mistaken, given a closer DNA end match to TRBJ2-5. The CDR3 consists of 15 residues. Germline CDR1 KGHDR, CDR2 SFDVKD. CDR3 DNA: TGTGCCGCCAGTGACCCCACAGGGGGCGGGGAGACCCAGTACTTC. Translation gives CAASDPTGGGETQYF.

This clonotype has only a few counts. This clone may be a read error of a much larger clone one base away. The rearrangement joins TRBV24-1 to TRBJ2-6; D unresolved. The germline V gene has CDR1 KGHDR and CDR2 SFDVKD. V lost 3 bases and J 0 bases, leaving 8 bases between the germline ends. The CDR3 is 16 amino acids. The CDR3 DNA reads TGTGCCACCAGTGATCCTGGGCCCTCTGGGGCCAACGTCCTGACTTTC. This sequence encodes CATSDPGPSGANVLTF.

This clonotype was detected many times. The chain recombines TRBV7-9 with TRBJ1-5; D is uncertain. Germline CDR1 and CDR2: SEHNR and FQNEAQ (reference sequence). The V and J ends lost 4 bases and 3 bases respectively, with 10 bases between them. This CDR3 region has 14 residues. Here the CDR3 DNA reads TGTGCCAGCAGCTACGACGGGAACAATCAGCCCCAGCATTTT. Its protein is CASSYDGNNQPQHF.

On this clonotype itself: Just one base apart from a much larger clone, this may be a read error. The chain employs TRBV20-1 and TRBJ2-7; D might be TRBD1 or TRBD2, each matching 5 bases. CDR1 is DFQATT and CDR2 is SNEGSKA in the germline V gene (reference sequence). This CDR3 contains 13 residues. The CDR3 nucleotides are TGCAGTGCTAGAGTGAGGGGAAACTACGAGCAGCACTTC. The encoded protein is CSARVRGNYEQHF.

This clonotype was observed at least ten times. V is TRBV20-1 and J is TRBJ1-1; 7 positions agree with TRBD1. The CDR3 length is 16 residues. Per germline, CDR1 DFQATT and CDR2 SNEGSKA (reference sequence). J lost 2 bases, V lost 5 bases, and 14 bases had no gene match. This chain's CDR3 is CSAGKPGQTANTEAFF. The CDR3 bases are TGCAGTGCTGGGAAACCGGGACAGACAGCCAACACTGAAGCTTTCTTT.

The rearrangement joins TRBV6-1 to TRBJ2-3; 12 bases line up with TRBD2. J lost 7 bases, V lost 6 bases, and 17 bases had no gene match. The length of the CDR3 is 18 residues. The germline V gene has CDR1 MNHNS and CDR2 SASEGT. The CDR3 coding sequence is TGTGCCAGCAGACCACCGGGACTAGCGGGCCCGCGGCTCTATACGCAGTATTTT. This translates into CASRPPGLAGPRLYTQYF.

The chain recombines TRBV6-4 with TRBJ2-2, with TRBD1 identical over 7 bases. V dropped 5 bases and J dropped 0; count of bases not matched to a gene: 3. The CDR3 is 15 residues long. The germline CDR1 and CDR2 sequences are MRHNA and SNTAGT. CDR3 amino acids: CASSKRGPNTGELFF. In DNA, the CDR3 is TGTGCCAGCAGTAAGAGGGGGCCGAACACCGGGGAGCTGTTTTTT.

Many counts were recorded for this clonotype. V gene TRBV7-9 combines with J gene TRBJ2-7; D is unresolved. V shed 2 bases and J shed 5 bases, with 13 bases lying between them. Germline-derived CDR1 and CDR2 are SEHNR and FQNEAQ (reference sequence). The CDR3 has 14 residues. The CDR3 region has the DNA TGTGCCAGCAGCTTAAGTATCCGGGCCCACGAGCAGTACTTC. Amino acids: CASSLSIRAHEQYF.

As to this clonotype: A read error may be the cause here, since a much bigger clone is one base away. The CDR3 DNA sequence: TGCAGCACAAAGATAGGGACGGGTAATGAAAAACTGTTTTTT. Encoded protein: CSTKIGTGNEKLFF. The J gene is TRBJ1-4, the V gene TRBV29-1, with D possibly matching TRBD1 (5 bases). Trimming took 8 bases from V and 4 from J, leaving 17 bases between them. The germline gives CDR1 SQVTM, CDR2 ANQGSEA. The CDR3 consists of 14 residues. The full variable domain, with the rest looked up from reference TRBV29-1 and TRBJ1-4, is SAVISQKPSRDICQRGTSLTIQCQVDSQVTMMFWYRQQPGQSLTLIATANQGSEATYESGFVIDKFPISRPNLTFSTLTVSNMSPEDSSIYLCSTKIGTGNEKLFFGSGTQLSVL.

This chain joins TRBV5-6 and TRBJ2-1, with 7 bases lining up with TRBD2. Germline trimming cut 5 bases from V and 0 bases from J; bases unmatched to any gene: 8. CDR3 length: 16 residues. From germline, CDR1 is SGHDT and CDR2 YYEEEE. The chain's CDR3 is CASRGEGSSSYNEQFF. The DNA of the CDR3 is TGTGCCAGCAGAGGGGAGGGCTCCAGCTCCTACAATGAGCAGTTCTTC.

This chain links TRBV27 with TRBJ1-2, with a weak D call TRBD1 (6 bases). Germline CDR1 MNHEY, CDR2 SMNVEV (reference sequence). Trimming stripped 0 bases from V and 4 bases from J, with 9 bases between. The CDR3 has 14 residues. CDR3 bases: TGTGCCAGCAGTTTATCGTACAGGGCCTATGGCTACACCTTC. Residues: CASSLSYRAYGYTF.

The genes are TRBV4-2 and TRBJ1-2; D gene uncertain. This CDR3 comprises 14 residues. Trimming stripped 0 bases from V and 0 bases from J, with 5 bases between. Germline CDR1 reads LGHNA; CDR2 reads YNFKEQ. Here the CDR3 reads CASSQEGPNYGYTF. The CDR3 bases are TGTGCCAGCAGCCAAGAAGGGCCTAACTATGGCTACACCTTC.

This clonotype was observed many times. This chain connects TRBV6-6 to TRBJ2-7, with D possibly matching TRBD2 (7 bases). The CDR3 totals 16 residues. V lost 10 bases and J lost 1, with 23 bases in between. CDR1 is MNHNY and CDR2 is SVGAGI in the germline V gene (reference sequence). The CDR3 bases are TGTGCCACCCAACCCACTGGGGAGGGGGGTTCCTACGAGCAGTACTTC. Its protein product is CATQPTGEGGSYEQYF.

This clonotype was counted ten times or more. This chain uses TRBV25-1 with TRBJ2-3; D perhaps matches TRBD1 (6 bases). The CDR3 extends over 17 amino acids. The germline V gene has CDR1 MGHDK and CDR2 SYGVNS. The germline V and J ends were trimmed by 3 bases and 2 bases, with 18 bases remaining between them. CDR3 bases: TGTGCCAGCAGTGATTCCCGGCCACAGGGTAACACAGATACGCAGTATTTT. Residues: CASSDSRPQGNTDTQYF.

Ten or more counts support this clonotype. The chain is built from TRBV7-2 and TRBJ2-3; 13 bases align to TRBD2. Germline V gene sequence: CDR1 SGHTA, CDR2 FQGNSA. With 5 bases clipped from V and 5 bases from J, the junction kept 7 bases outside the gene matches. CDR3 length equals 16 residues. DNA of the CDR3: TGTGCCAGCAGCCCCACTAGCGGGAGGGCCAGAGATACGCAGTATTTT. Translating it yields CASSPTSGRARDTQYF.

This clonotype showed up many times. J is TRBJ1-1 and V is TRBV7-3, with 9 bases identical to TRBD1. This CDR3 comprises 16 residues. Germline V gives CDR1 SGHTA, CDR2 FQGTGA. With 0 bases clipped from V and 1 base from J, the junction kept 3 bases outside the gene matches. As DNA, the CDR3 is TGTGCCAGCAGCTTAACGGACAGGGGAAGGAACACTGAAGCTTTCTTT. Its translation: CASSLTDRGRNTEAFF.

DNA for the CDR3: TGCGCCAGCAGCTTCGAACCGCGAACCGGGAACCAAGAGACCCAGTACTTC. Protein sequence: CASSFEPRTGNQETQYF. The genes are TRBV5-1 and TRBJ2-5, with a weak D call TRBD2 (5 bases). V was cut by 2 bases and J by 0 bases, with 17 bases left in between. Germline V gene lookup returns CDR1 SGHRS and CDR2 YFSETQ. CDR3 length equals 17 residues.

This clonotype was picked up many times. The rearrangement joins TRBV18 to TRBJ1-5, with 9 nucleotides matching TRBD1. Germline V CDR1 and CDR2: KGHSH, LQKENI. This CDR3 is 16 amino acids long. V was clipped by 3 bases and J by 4 bases; unmatched bases: 7. The CDR3 loop is CASSPPGTGTNQPQHF. CDR3 nucleotides: TGTGCCAGCTCACCGCCCGGGACAGGGACTAATCAGCCCCAGCATTTT.